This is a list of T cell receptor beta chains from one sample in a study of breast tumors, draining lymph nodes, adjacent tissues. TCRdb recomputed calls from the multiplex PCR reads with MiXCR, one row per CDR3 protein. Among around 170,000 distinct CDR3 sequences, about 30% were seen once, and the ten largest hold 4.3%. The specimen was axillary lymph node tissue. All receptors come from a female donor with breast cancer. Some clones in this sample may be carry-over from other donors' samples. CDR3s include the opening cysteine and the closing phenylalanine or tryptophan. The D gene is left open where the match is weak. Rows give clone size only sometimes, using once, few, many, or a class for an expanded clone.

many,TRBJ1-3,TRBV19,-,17,CASSVPGTSFSGNTIYF,TGTGCCAGTAGTGTCCCCGGGACCTCGTTCTCTGGAAACACCATATATTTT
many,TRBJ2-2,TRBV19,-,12,CASERNTGELFF,TGTGCCAGTGAGAGGAACACCGGGGAGCTGTTTTTT
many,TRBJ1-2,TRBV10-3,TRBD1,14,CAISDKETGDGYTF,TGTGCCATCAGTGATAAGGAGACAGGGGACGGCTACACCTTC
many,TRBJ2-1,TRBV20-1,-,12,CSARYFVDEQFF,TGCAGTGCTAGGTACTTCGTTGATGAGCAGTTCTTC
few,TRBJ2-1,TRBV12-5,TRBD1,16,CASGPRTGSSYNEQFF,TGTGCTAGTGGCCCGAGGACAGGGAGCTCCTACAATGAGCAGTTCTTC
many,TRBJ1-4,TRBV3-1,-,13,CASSQDYKGGLFF,TGTGCCAGCAGCCAAGATTATAAGGGCGGCCTGTTTTTT
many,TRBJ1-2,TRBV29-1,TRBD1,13,CSVEGGTGDGYTF,TGCAGCGTTGAAGGCGGGACAGGAGATGGCTACACCTTC
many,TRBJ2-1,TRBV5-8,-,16,CASSLGVSSSYNEQFF,TGTGCCAGCAGCTTGGGGGTCTCTAGCTCCTACAATGAGCAGTTCTTC
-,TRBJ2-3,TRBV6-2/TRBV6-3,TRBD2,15,CASNSGGARTDTQYF,TGTGCCAGCAATTCCGGGGGGGCCAGGACAGATACGCAGTATTTT
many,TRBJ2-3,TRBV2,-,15,CASSDRLAGKDTQYF,TGTGCCAGCAGTGATAGGTTGGCGGGGAAAGATACGCAGTATTTT
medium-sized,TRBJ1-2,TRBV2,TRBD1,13,CASDPTGVYGYTF,TGTGCCAGCGATCCGACAGGGGTCTATGGCTACACCTTC
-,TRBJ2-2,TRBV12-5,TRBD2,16,CASASLAGGTHRELFF,TGTGCTAGTGCCAGCCTGGCGGGGGGGACTCACCGGGAGCTGTTTTTT
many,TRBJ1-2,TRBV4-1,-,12,CASSQDWRGYTF,TGCGCCAGCAGCCAAGATTGGCGAGGCTACACCTTC
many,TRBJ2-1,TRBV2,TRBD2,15,CASSVGRTSYNEQFF,TGTGCCAGCAGCGTCGGGAGGACCTCCTACAATGAGCAGTTCTTC
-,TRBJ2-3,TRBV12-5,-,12,CASGLVADTQYF,TGTGCTAGTGGTTTAGTGGCAGATACGCAGTATTTT
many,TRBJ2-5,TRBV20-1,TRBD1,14,CSARDRTGRQTQYF,TGCAGTGCTAGAGATCGGACAGGGCGTCAGACCCAGTACTTC
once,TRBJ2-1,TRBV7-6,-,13,CASSFLSGDEQFF,TGTGCCAGCAGCTTTCTGTCGGGAGATGAGCAGTTCTTC
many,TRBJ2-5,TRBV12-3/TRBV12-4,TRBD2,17,CASSLPEGAGGLETQYF,TGTGCCAGCAGCCTACCTGAAGGAGCGGGAGGTTTAGAGACCCAGTACTTC
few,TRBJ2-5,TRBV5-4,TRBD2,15,CASRLTSAGPETQYF,TGTGCCAGCAGGCTAACTAGCGCGGGACCAGAGACCCAGTACTTC
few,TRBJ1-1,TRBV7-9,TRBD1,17,CASSSLGQGSSGTEAFF,TGTGCCAGCAGCTCATTGGGACAGGGGAGTTCGGGCACTGAAGCTTTCTTT
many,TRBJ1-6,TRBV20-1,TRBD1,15,CSARDRTGYNSPLHF,TGCAGTGCTAGAGATAGGACAGGGTACAATTCACCCCTCCACTTT
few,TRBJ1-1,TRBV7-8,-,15,CASSSAVGPDTEAFF,TGTGCCAGCAGCTCCGCCGTGGGGCCGGACACTGAAGCTTTCTTT
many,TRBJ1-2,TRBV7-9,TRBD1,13,CASSPTGNYGYTF,TGTGCCAGCAGCCCGACAGGGAACTATGGCTACACCTTC
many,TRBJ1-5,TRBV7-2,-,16,CASSRAGTLHNQPQHF,TGTGCCAGCAGCCGGGCAGGGACACTTCACAATCAGCCCCAGCATTTT
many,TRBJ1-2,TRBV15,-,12,CATSSYLDSYTF,TGTGCCACCAGCTCGTACCTTGATAGCTACACCTTC
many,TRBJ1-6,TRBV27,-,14,CASSPLSYNSPLHF,TGTGCCAGCAGTCCCCTCTCCTATAATTCACCCCTCCACTTT
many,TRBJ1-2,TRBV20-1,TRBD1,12,CSAPHRGNGYTF,TGCAGTGCTCCCCACAGGGGTAATGGCTACACCTTC
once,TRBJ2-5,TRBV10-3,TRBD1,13,CASGTGGQETQYF,TGTGCCAGCGGGACAGGGGGCCAAGAGACCCAGTACTTC
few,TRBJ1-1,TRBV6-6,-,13,CASSLGVSTEAFF,TGTGCCAGCAGCCTAGGGGTGAGCACTGAAGCTTTCTTT
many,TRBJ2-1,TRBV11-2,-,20,CASSLDSRLERVASYNEQFF,TGTGCCAGCAGCTTAGATTCCCGACTAGAGCGCGTCGCGTCCTACAATGAGCAGTTCTTC
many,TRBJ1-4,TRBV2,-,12,CASSIRFEKLFF,TGTGCCAGCAGTATAAGATTTGAAAAACTGTTTTTT
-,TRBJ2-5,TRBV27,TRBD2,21,CASSGRGGASRRIGYQETQYF,TGTGCCAGCAGTGGCCGGGGGGGGGCGAGCAGGAGAATAGGGTACCAAGAGACCCAGTACTTC
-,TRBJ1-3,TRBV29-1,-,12,CSVSQAMNTIYF,TGCAGCGTTTCACAGGCTATGAACACCATATATTTT
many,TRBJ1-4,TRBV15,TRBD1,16,CATSRGSGTADEKLFF,TGTGCCACCAGCAGAGGCTCCGGGACAGCAGATGAAAAACTGTTTTTT
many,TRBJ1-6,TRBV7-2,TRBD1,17,CASSLAPQGATNSPLHF,TGTGCCAGCAGCTTAGCACCTCAGGGGGCAACAAATTCACCCCTCCACTTT
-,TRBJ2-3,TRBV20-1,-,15,CSAGDGWGHTDTQYF,TGCAGTGCTGGAGACGGGTGGGGGCACACAGATACGCAGTATTTT
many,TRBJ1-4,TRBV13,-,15,CASSSNWATNEKLFF,TGTGCCAGCAGTTCCAACTGGGCAACTAATGAAAAACTGTTTTTT
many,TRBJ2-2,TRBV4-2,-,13,CASQWENTGELFF,TGTGCTAGTCAGTGGGAAAACACCGGGGAGCTGTTTTTT
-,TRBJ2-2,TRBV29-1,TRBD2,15,CGVGGSPTLSGGLFF,TGCGGCGTAGGAGGGAGCCCGACTTTAAGCGGGGGGCTGTTTTTT
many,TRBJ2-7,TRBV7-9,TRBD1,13,CASTRDRAYEQYF,TGTGCCAGCACTCGGGACAGGGCATACGAGCAGTACTTC
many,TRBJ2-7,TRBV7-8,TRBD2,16,CASSLVSGASSYEQYF,TGTGCCAGCAGCTTAGTTAGCGGGGCGAGCTCCTACGAGCAGTACTTC
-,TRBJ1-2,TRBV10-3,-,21,CAITSISVPAATRDVRYGYTF,-
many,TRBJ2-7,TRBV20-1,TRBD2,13,CSASSREGYEQYF,TGCAGTGCTAGTAGTCGGGAGGGTTACGAGCAGTACTTC
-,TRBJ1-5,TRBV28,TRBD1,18,CASSLIQGGDRDNQPQHF,TGTGCCAGCAGCCTCATCCAAGGAGGGGACAGAGATAATCAGCCCCAGCATTTT
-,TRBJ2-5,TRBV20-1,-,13,CSAGDSGVETQYF,TGCAGTGCTGGGGATTCGGGGGTGGAGACCCAGTACTTC
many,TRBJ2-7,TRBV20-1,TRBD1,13,CSVTRDRAYEQYF,TGCAGTGTTACCCGGGACAGAGCCTACGAGCAGTACTTC
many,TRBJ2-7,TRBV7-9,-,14,CASSLQVMGPEQYF,TGTGCCAGCAGCTTACAGGTCATGGGGCCCGAGCAGTACTTC
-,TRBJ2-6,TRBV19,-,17,CASSIGPPTLGANVLTF,TGTGCCAGTAGTATAGGACCCCCCACCCTTGGGGCCAACGTCCTGACTTTC
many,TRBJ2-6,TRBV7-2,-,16,CASSLVADSGANVLTF,TGTGCCAGCAGCTTAGTCGCTGACTCTGGGGCCAACGTCCTGACTTTC
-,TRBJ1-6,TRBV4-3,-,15,CASSQWWGQHSPLHF,TGCGCCAGCAGCCAATGGTGGGGGCAACATTCACCCCTCCACTTT
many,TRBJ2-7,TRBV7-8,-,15,CASSATGWGSYEQYF,TGTGCCAGCAGCGCAACAGGGTGGGGCTCCTACGAGCAGTACTTC
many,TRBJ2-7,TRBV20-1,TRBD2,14,CSAPGLAGAREQYF,TGCAGTGCTCCGGGACTAGCGGGAGCAAGGGAGCAGTACTTC
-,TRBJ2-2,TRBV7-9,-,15,CASSLSFANTGELLF,TGTGCCAGCAGCTTGAGTTTCGCTAACACCGGGGAGCTGCTTTTC
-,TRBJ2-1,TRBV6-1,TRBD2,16,CASSDPGTRGYNERFF,TGTGCCAGCAGTGACCCCGGGACTAGAGGCTACAATGAGCGGTTCTTC
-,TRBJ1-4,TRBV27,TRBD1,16,CASSLSGQGYNEKLFF,TGTGCCAGCAGTTTATCAGGACAGGGTTATAATGAAAAACTGTTTTTT
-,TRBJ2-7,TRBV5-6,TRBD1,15,CASSNRDRGLHEQYF,TGTGCCAGCAGCAACCGGGACAGGGGGCTCCACGAGCAGTACTTC
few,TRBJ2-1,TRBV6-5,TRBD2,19,CASSTTGLAGGTYYNEQFF,TGTGCCAGCAGTACGACAGGACTAGCGGGGGGGACCTACTACAATGAGCAGTTCTTC
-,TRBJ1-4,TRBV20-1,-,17,CSARDVAALLGNEKLFF,TGCAGTGCTAGAGATGTAGCGGCACTACTTGGGAATGAAAAACTGTTTTTT